A selection of T cell receptor beta chains follows, all from one sample in a study of shared clonotypes between healthy human individuals. TCRdb's table, derived via immunoSEQ multiplex PCR, lists solely in-frame clones and lacks some. This table has under 1,100,000 clones, about four fifths appearing once. Sequenced input: memory CD4+ T cells from PBMCs. Receptors were obtained from a man younger than 35 in good health. Some clones in this sample may be carry-over from other donors' samples. CDR3s include the opening cysteine and the closing phenylalanine or tryptophan. A D gene is named only where the DNA matches it firmly. The size field is filled for only some rows; it gives once, few, many or a size class.

TRBV2	TRBJ1-1	NA	NA	CASRSYGGTEAFF	TGTGCCAGCAGGAGTTACGGGGGCACTGAAGCTTTCTTT
TRBV19	TRBJ1-2	NA	NA	CASTDDRRNYGYTF	TGTGCCAGTACCGACGACCGCAGGAACTATGGCTACACCTTC
TRBV5-1	TRBJ2-2	NA	NA	CASSESIKSGELFF	TGCGCCAGCAGCGAAAGTATTAAGTCCGGGGAGCTGTTTTTT
TRBV5-1	TRBJ2-1	TRBD2	few	CASAASGSYNEQFF	TGCGCCAGCGCCGCTAGCGGGAGCTACAATGAGCAGTTCTTC
TRBV29-1	TRBJ2-7	TRBD1	many	CSVKGQYSYEQYF	TGCAGCGTTAAGGGACAGTACTCCTACGAGCAGTACTTC
TRBV5-4	TRBJ2-1	NA	NA	CASSLSASGSSYNEQFF	TGTGCCAGCAGCTTGTCGGCGAGCGGCAGCTCCTACAATGAGCAGTTCTTC
TRBV2	TRBJ2-7	TRBD1	NA	CASSWTGMGYEQYF	TGTGCCAGCAGCTGGACAGGGATGGGATACGAGCAGTACTTC
TRBV11-2	TRBJ2-1	TRBD2	NA	CASSAWTSRSYNEQFF	TGTGCCAGCAGCGCTTGGACTAGTAGGTCCTACAATGAGCAGTTCTTC
TRBV4-1	TRBJ1-3	NA	NA	CASSQVGFVWGAGNTIYF	TGCGCCAGCAGCCAAGTGGGTTTCGTATGGGGGGCTGGAAACACCATATATTTT
TRBV10-2	TRBJ1-5	NA	few	CASRAGNQPQHF	TGCGCCAGCAGGGCCGGCAATCAGCCCCAGCATTTT
TRBV7-2	TRBJ1-4	TRBD1	once	CASSSGQGSAWEKLFF	TGTGCCAGCAGCTCAGGACAGGGGAGCGCGTGGGAAAAACTGTTTTTT
TRBV7-2	TRBJ2-1	TRBD2	NA	CASSSRTSGRTDEQFF	TGTGCCAGCAGCTCAAGGACTAGCGGGAGAACGGATGAGCAGTTCTTC
TRBV28	TRBJ1-5	TRBD1	NA	CASSTDRVDQPQHF	TGTGCCAGCAGCACGGACAGGGTAGACCAGCCCCAGCATTTT
TRBV4-3	TRBJ1-1	NA	NA	CASSQDVRRGDTEAFF	TGCGCCAGCAGCCAAGACGTTCGGCGAGGGGACACTGAAGCTTTCTTT
TRBV28	TRBJ2-7	TRBD2	NA	CASTPGSGRVDEQYF	TGTGCCAGCACCCCCGGTAGCGGGAGGGTCGACGAGCAGTACTTC
TRBV10-3	TRBJ2-1	TRBD1	NA	CAISQWDRDNEQFF	TGTGCCATCAGTCAATGGGACAGGGACAATGAGCAGTTCTTC
TRBV6-6	TRBJ2-7	TRBD1	few	CASSYPGQGPEQYF	TGTGCCAGCAGTTACCCGGGACAGGGTCCCGAGCAGTACTTC
TRBV28	TRBJ2-2	NA	few	CASSLRKGSTGELFF	TGTGCCAGCAGTCTTCGGAAAGGGTCCACCGGGGAGCTGTTTTTT
TRBV5-6	TRBJ2-5	NA	few	CASSSLGNEETQYF	TGTGCCAGCAGCTCCCTAGGAAATGAGGAGACCCAGTACTTC
TRBV28	TRBJ1-5	NA	NA	CASSSQVPQHF	TGTGCCAGCAGCTCTCAGGTTCCCCAGCATTTT
TRBV29-1	TRBJ2-6	TRBD1	once	CSAQLGQVAGANVLTF	TGCAGCGCCCAACTCGGACAGGTAGCTGGGGCCAACGTCCTGACTTTC
TRBV5-1	TRBJ2-4	NA	NA	CASSNSTTRNIQYF	TGCGCCAGCAGCAACAGCACAACTCGAAACATTCAGTACTTC
TRBV7-2	TRBJ1-2	NA	once	CASSPMTVGYGYTF	TGTGCCAGCAGCCCTATGACAGTCGGCTATGGCTACACCTTC
TRBV19	TRBJ1-1	NA	NA	CASSPPRRGDTEAFF	TGTGCCAGTAGTCCCCCCCGAAGGGGGGACACTGAAGCTTTCTTT
TRBV7-3	TRBJ2-7	TRBD2	NA	CASSFQRGYEQYF	TGTGCCAGCAGCTTTCAGCGGGGTTACGAGCAGTACTTC
TRBV7-8	TRBJ2-2	NA	NA	CASSPTGELFF	TGTGCCAGCAGCCCGACCGGGGAGCTGTTTTTT
TRBV6-1	TRBJ2-3	NA	NA	CASSQYGETDTQYF	TGTGCCAGCAGCCAATACGGGGAAACAGATACGCAGTATTTT
TRBV29-1	TRBJ1-1	NA	NA	CSVATLNTEAFF	TGCAGCGTTGCCACCTTGAACACTGAAGCTTTCTTT
TRBV7-3	TRBJ2-5	TRBD1	NA	CASSLRRDRQETQYF	TGTGCCAGCAGCTTAAGAAGGGACAGACAAGAGACCCAGTACTTC
TRBV5-1	TRBJ2-7	NA	NA	CASSSGGLRSGGYEQYF	TGCGCCAGCAGCTCCGGTGGTCTTCGTTCCGGGGGCTACGAGCAGTACTTC
TRBV19	TRBJ2-7	TRBD1	NA	CASSYRRDRGPYEQYF	TGTGCCAGTAGTTACCGCCGGGACAGGGGGCCCTACGAGCAGTACTTC
TRBV20-1	TRBJ2-1	NA	once	CSARGINEQFF	TGCAGTGCTAGAGGGATCAATGAGCAGTTCTTC
TRBV5-1	TRBJ1-2	TRBD1	NA	CASSSRTGGYGYTF	TGCGCCAGCAGCTCTAGGACAGGGGGCTATGGCTACACCTTC
TRBV9	TRBJ1-1	TRBD1	NA	CASSFGQGNTEAFF	TGTGCCAGCAGCTTCGGACAGGGGAACACTGAAGCTTTCTTT
TRBV28	TRBJ1-2	TRBD1	NA	CASSGGQGYGYTF	TGTGCCAGCAGCGGCGGACAGGGTTATGGCTACACCTTC
TRBV28	TRBJ1-2	NA	NA	CASSPFRGGIENYGYTF	TGTGCCAGCAGCCCCTTCCGAGGAGGGATCGAAAACTATGGCTACACCTTC
TRBV25-1	TRBJ1-6	NA	few	CASSEYLNNSPLHF	TGTGCCAGCAGTGAATATCTTAATAATTCACCCCTCCACTTT
TRBV7-3	TRBJ2-1	TRBD2	NA	CASSPRPGLAGGLFF	TGTGCCAGCAGCCCCCGACCGGGACTAGCGGGAGGGCTGTTCTTC
TRBV19	TRBJ2-7	TRBD2	once	CASSISTSRGGNSYEQYF	TGTGCCAGTAGTATATCCACGAGCCGGGGGGGCAACTCCTACGAGCAGTACTTC
TRBV28	TRBJ1-2	NA	NA	CASSLGIRYGYTF	TGTGCCAGCAGTTTGGGGATACGCTATGGCTACACCTTC
TRBV6-5	TRBJ2-1	TRBD2	NA	CASSLPGGEQFF	TGTGCCAGCAGTTTACCCGGGGGGGAGCAGTTCTTC
TRBV5-3	TRBJ2-3	NA	NA	CARSPRSGTAPNTDTQYF	TGTGCCAGAAGCCCCAGATCTGGGACCGCCCCAAACACAGATACGCAGTATTTT
TRBV5-1	TRBJ2-5	TRBD2	NA	CASSSGLAGVGETQYF	TGCGCCAGCAGCTCCGGACTAGCGGGAGTAGGGGAGACCCAGTACTTC
TRBV29-1	TRBJ2-1	TRBD2	NA	CSVVGTSDNEQFF	TGCAGCGTTGTGGGGACTAGCGACAATGAGCAGTTCTTC